The 29 T cell receptor beta chains in this list originate from one sample, sequenced in a study of blood T cell repertoires in COVID-19. Measured with immunoSEQ multiplex PCR; TCRdb has only the in-frame clones, and not every one. The sample yields roughly 380,000 clones, 70% to 90% seen once. Sequences were obtained from peripheral blood. All receptors come from a woman between 40 and 55 years old with COVID-19, enrolled during active disease.

The chain has TRBV4-3 and TRBJ2-7, with D tentatively TRBD2 (6 bases). V was cut by 0 bases and J by 5 bases, with 17 bases left in between. The CDR3 spans 16 residues. Germline V lookup: CDR1 LGHNA, CDR2 YSLEER. The CDR3 protein is CASSQDIGSGAHEQYF. The CDR3 region has the DNA TGCGCCAGCAGCCAAGATATTGGGTCGGGAGCCCACGAGCAGTACTTC.

The DNA of the CDR3 is TGTGCCACCCTACAGGGCTACTATGGCTACACCTTC. Translation gives CATLQGYYGYTF. V usage is TRBV12-3 or TRBV12-4 and J usage is TRBJ1-2; TRBD1 is a possible D gene (6 bases). V was pared by 10 bases and J by 3 bases, with 12 bases between. The CDR3 is 12 residues long.

The chain uses TRBV5-6 and TRBJ2-2, with D possibly TRBD2 on 5 matching bases. The germline V gene encodes CDR1 SGHDT and CDR2 YYEEEE. This CDR3 contains 17 residues. Trimming shortened V by 7 bases and J by 7 bases, and 26 bases separated the two germline ends. CDR3 sequence (DNA): TGTGCCAGCGCCTCCCCGGGGAGTTATTGGGATGACGGGGAGCTGTTTTTT. Protein sequence: CASASPGSYWDDGELFF.

The chain links TRBV7-9 to TRBJ1-5; D is perhaps TRBD1 (6 bases). This CDR3 region has 17 residues. Trimming left V 0 bases short and J 7 bases short, with 19 bases between. Germline CDR1 is SEHNR and CDR2 is FQNEAQ (reference sequence). The CDR3 region has the DNA TGTGCCAGCAGCTTAGCCCCTCTAGCCACAGGGAACCAGCCCCAGCATTTT. It translates to CASSLAPLATGNQPQHF.

This chain links TRBV2 with TRBJ1-1; D might be TRBD1 (5 bases). CDR3 length: 14 residues. Trimming took off 6 bases at V and 10 bases at J, with 21 bases between the two ends. The germline CDR1 and CDR2 sequences are SNHLY and FYNNEI. The CDR3 DNA reads TGTGCCAGCAGCGTCCCCAGCAATCGGGGGGGAGCTTTCTTT. Protein product: CASSVPSNRGGAFF.

The V and J genes are TRBV6-1 and TRBJ2-1, with 10 bases fitting TRBD2. CDR3 length equals 17 residues. Per the germline V gene, CDR1 is MNHNS and CDR2 is SASEGT. J was trimmed by 1 base and V by 2 bases; bases with no gene match: 5. For the CDR3, the DNA is TGTGCCAGCAGTGAAAACCCGACTAGCGGGTCCTACAATGAGCAGTTCTTC. It translates to CASSENPTSGSYNEQFF.

V is TRBV14 and J is TRBJ2-2; TRBD2 is a possible D gene (5 bases). Trimming cost V 3 bases and J 6 bases, with 14 bases left between them. The CDR3 sequence is 15 residues long. Germline V gives CDR1 SGHDN, CDR2 FVKESK. The CDR3 sequence: CASSHTSPFAGELFF. In DNA, the CDR3 is TGTGCCAGCAGCCACACTAGTCCCTTCGCCGGGGAGCTGTTTTTT.

This rearrangement joins TRBV5-4 to TRBJ1-1; perhaps TRBD1 as D (5 bases). The CDR3 has 17 amino acids. Germline V lookup: CDR1 SGHNT, CDR2 YYREEE (reference sequence). The V and J ends lost 0 bases and 1 base respectively, with 16 bases between them. The chain's CDR3 is CASSLGPSGLKNTEAFF. Written as DNA, the CDR3 is TGTGCCAGCAGCTTGGGACCGTCGGGACTGAAGAACACTGAAGCTTTCTTT.

The rearrangement joins TRBV5-5 to TRBJ2-1, with D possibly TRBD2 on 6 matching bases. Germline V CDR1 and CDR2: SGHKS, YYEKEE (reference sequence). The CDR3 is made up of 15 amino acids. Trimming left V 3 bases short and J 6 bases short, with 16 bases between. In DNA form, the CDR3 reads TGTGCCAGCAGCTCGGTTGGGACTGGGTTCAATGAGCAGTTCTTC. Protein product: CASSSVGTGFNEQFF.

This chain uses TRBV29-1 with TRBJ2-5, with TRBD2 identical over 10 bases. This CDR3 has 14 amino acids. Looked up from germline, CDR1 is SQVTM and CDR2 is ANQGSEA. V lost 6 bases, J lost 4 bases, and 8 bases stayed unmatched. The CDR3 spells CSVVLAGVIETQYF. For the CDR3, the DNA is TGCAGCGTAGTCCTAGCGGGGGTAATAGAGACCCAGTACTTC.

V and J are TRBV27 and TRBJ1-1; TRBD1 matches 7 bases. The CDR3 runs to 14 residues. Germline loops: CDR1 MNHEY, CDR2 SMNVEV (reference sequence). V lost 6 bases to trimming and J lost 0 bases; unmatched junction nucleotides: 4. The CDR3 DNA follows: TGTGCCAGCAGACGCGGGACAGTGAACACTGAAGCTTTCTTT. Its translation is CASRRGTVNTEAFF.

This clone was counted a single time. The chain employs TRBV11-1 and TRBJ1-1; TRBD1 matches 8 bases. After removal of 2 bases from V and 0 bases from J, the junction contained 5 bases not matched to a gene. The CDR3 covers 16 residues. The germline V gene encodes CDR1 SGHAT and CDR2 FQDESV (reference sequence). CDR3 DNA: TGTGCCAGCAGCTTACGACAGGGGATGCTGAACACTGAAGCTTTCTTT. Translating it yields CASSLRQGMLNTEAFF. Looking up the rest from reference TRBV11-1 and TRBJ1-1 gives the full variable domain: EAEVAQSPRYKITEKSQAVAFWCDPISGHATLYWYRQILGQGPELLVQFQDESVVDDSQLPKDRFSAERLKGVDSTLKIQPAELGDSAMYLCASSLRQGMLNTEAFFGQGTRLTVV.

V gene TRBV18 combines with J gene TRBJ1-2; D is perhaps TRBD1 (5 bases). The CDR3 covers 17 residues. The V gene's germline CDR1 is KGHSH and CDR2 LQKENI. Trimming took 1 base from V and 4 from J, leaving 19 bases between them. CDR3 region: CASSPREGARTLYGYTF. The CDR3 DNA follows: TGTGCCAGCTCACCACGAGAAGGGGCGCGAACCCTCTATGGCTACACCTTC.

The rearrangement uses TRBV30 and TRBJ2-1; D may be TRBD2 (6 bases). Between the trimmed V and J ends, which lost 4 bases and 4 bases, there was a span of 17 bases. Germline V gives CDR1 GTSNPN, CDR2 SVGIG (reference sequence). The CDR3 is 15 residues long. CDR3 in amino acids: CAWTTNAAGYNEQFF. CDR3 bases: TGTGCCTGGACTACCAACGCGGCGGGGTACAATGAGCAGTTCTTC. Looking up the rest from reference TRBV30 and TRBJ2-1 gives the full variable domain: SQTIHQWPATLVQPVGSPLSLECTVEGTSNPNLYWYRQAAGRGLQLLFYSVGIGQISSEVPQNLSASRPQDRQFILSSKKLLLSDSGFYLCAWTTNAAGYNEQFFGPGTRLTVL.

CDR3 amino acids: CASSETSGGDNEQFF. CDR3 bases: TGTGCCAGCAGTGAAACTAGCGGGGGGGACAATGAGCAGTTCTTC. The rearrangement joins TRBV28 to TRBJ2-1, with TRBD2 identical over 13 bases. From germline, CDR1 is MDHEN and CDR2 SYDVKM. This CDR3 spans 15 amino acids. V shed 5 bases and J 5 bases; nucleotides not matched to a gene: 3.

V is TRBV5-1 and J is TRBJ2-3; 11 positions match TRBD2. This CDR3 comprises 16 residues. Germline V gives CDR1 SGHRS, CDR2 YFSETQ. V shed 0 bases and J 2 bases; nucleotides not matched to a gene: 2. DNA for the CDR3: TGCGCCAGCAGCTTGGTAGCGGGGGGGACCACAGATACGCAGTATTTT. Translating it yields CASSLVAGGTTDTQYF.

To note about this clone: Other DNA sequences within the sample encode an identical CDR3. The V gene is TRBV7-2, the J gene TRBJ1-5; no clear D gene. V was pared by 6 bases and J by 1 base, with 7 bases between. This CDR3 comprises 13 residues. Germline V gene data show CDR1 as SGHTA and CDR2 as FQGNSA. Here the CDR3 reads CASSPGSNQPQHF. CDR3 bases: TGTGCCAGCAGTCCAGGAAGCAATCAGCCCCAGCATTTT.

This sequence joins TRBV5-4 and TRBJ1-2; D not resolved. The CDR3 runs to 16 residues. Deletions cut 3 bases from V and 6 bases from J, with 21 bases between. CDR1 SGHNT and CDR2 YYREEE come from the germline V gene (reference sequence). CDR3 residues: CASSSGSPVAKDGYTF. Here the CDR3 DNA reads TGTGCCAGCAGCTCCGGGTCGCCAGTAGCAAAGGATGGCTACACCTTC.

The chain combines TRBV5-1 with TRBJ1-4; 10 nucleotides align to TRBD1. This CDR3 is 15 amino acids long. J was trimmed by 8 bases and V by 5 bases; bases with no gene match: 9. Germline V gene sequence: CDR1 SGHRS, CDR2 YFSETQ. CDR3 sequence (DNA): TGCGCCAGCAGGCACGCGACAGGGGGCCTCGAAAAACTGTTTTTT. Its translation is CASRHATGGLEKLFF.

This rearrangement joins TRBV6-5 to TRBJ1-1, with 7 bases aligning to TRBD1. The CDR3 totals 14 residues. Trimming cost V 2 bases and J 4 bases; bases outside gene matches: 4. Germline V gives CDR1 MNHEY, CDR2 SVGAGI. The CDR3, as DNA: TGTGCCAGCAGTTACAGGGGGCGTAGCACTGAAGCTTTCTTT. Its protein product is CASSYRGRSTEAFF.

This chain uses TRBV5-1 with TRBJ2-5; no clear D gene. Trimming pared 3 bases from V and 1 base from J, leaving 16 bases between. The CDR3 sequence is 16 residues long. Germline values: CDR1 SGHRS, CDR2 YFSETQ. The CDR3 loop reads CASSSPISRFQETQYF. In nucleotides, the CDR3 is TGCGCCAGCAGCTCCCCAATTAGCCGGTTCCAAGAGACCCAGTACTTC. The whole variable domain, filled in from reference TRBV5-1 and TRBJ2-5, reads KAGVTQTPRYLIKTRGQQVTLSCSPISGHRSVSWYQQTPGQGLQFLFEYFSETQRNKGNFPGRFSGRQFSNSRSEMNVSTLELGDSALYLCASSSPISRFQETQYFGPGTRLLVL.

V and J are TRBV14 and TRBJ2-2, with TRBD1 matching over 8 bases. CDR1 and CDR2 (germline): SGHDN, FVKESK. Germline trimming cut 5 bases from V and 0 bases from J; bases unmatched to any gene: 5. This CDR3 has 16 residues. The CDR3 here is CASSARQGTNTGELFF. The CDR3 nucleotides read TGTGCCAGCAGCGCCCGACAGGGGACGAACACCGGGGAGCTGTTTTTT.

The V and J genes are TRBV27 and TRBJ1-2, with 10 nucleotides matching TRBD1. CDR3 length: 15 amino acids. J lost 2 bases, V lost 2 bases, and 2 bases had no gene match. Germline CDR1 and CDR2: MNHEY and SMNVEV (reference sequence). CDR3 amino acids: CASSLQGQGNYGYTF. The CDR3 region has the DNA TGTGCCAGCAGTTTACAGGGACAGGGGAACTATGGCTACACCTTC.

V and J are TRBV7-2 and TRBJ2-3; 10 bases fit TRBD2. The CDR3 runs 18 residues. With 5 bases clipped from V and 5 bases from J, the junction kept 16 bases outside the gene matches. The germline gives CDR1 SGHTA, CDR2 FQGNSA. CDR3 in DNA: TGTGCCAGCAGCGAAGGACTAGCGGTGCACCCCACACAAGATACGCAGTATTTT. Protein product: CASSEGLAVHPTQDTQYF.

The chain carries TRBV5-1 and TRBJ2-7; D is possibly TRBD1 (5 bases). The V end lost 4 bases, the J end lost 3 bases, and 11 bases lay between the germline ends. The germline gives CDR1 SGHRS, CDR2 YFSETQ. This CDR3 is built from 13 residues. The CDR3 DNA reads TGCGCCAGCAGCCCGACAGATTTCTACGAGCAGTACTTC. Translation gives CASSPTDFYEQYF. Drawing the rest from reference TRBV5-1 and TRBJ2-7, the complete variable domain is KAGVTQTPRYLIKTRGQQVTLSCSPISGHRSVSWYQQTPGQGLQFLFEYFSETQRNKGNFPGRFSGRQFSNSRSEMNVSTLELGDSALYLCASSPTDFYEQYFGPGTRLTVT.

V gene TRBV7-8 combines with J gene TRBJ2-2; perhaps TRBD1 as D (5 bases). The germline gives CDR1 SGHVS, CDR2 FQNEAQ. This CDR3 has 15 amino acids. With 5 bases removed from V and 1 base from J, the gap between germline ends came to 11 bases. In nucleotides, the CDR3 is TGTGCCAGCAGCCGGACAAGGGAGAACACCGGGGAGCTGTTTTTT. Translated, it gives CASSRTRENTGELFF.

This clone was observed a single time. The chain is built from TRBV5-1 and TRBJ2-3; 10 nucleotides align to TRBD1. The CDR3 contains 14 residues. V lost 5 bases, J lost 1 base, and 1 base stayed unmatched. Looked up from germline, CDR1 is SGHRS and CDR2 is YFSETQ. The CDR3 here is CASRDRGRTDTQYF. CDR3 in DNA: TGCGCCAGCAGAGACAGGGGGCGCACAGATACGCAGTATTTT.

The chain is built from TRBV5-4 and TRBJ2-3; D perhaps matches TRBD2 (5 bases). The CDR3 has 15 amino acids. V lost 0 bases, J lost 0 bases, and 8 bases lay in between. Germline V gene sequence: CDR1 SGHNT, CDR2 YYREEE (reference sequence). CDR3 region: CASSLDGGSTDTQYF. In nucleotides, the CDR3 is TGTGCCAGCAGCTTGGATGGCGGGAGCACAGATACGCAGTATTTT.

The rearrangement links TRBV6-6 to TRBJ1-1; D possibly corresponds to TRBD1 (6 bases). V was pared by 6 bases and J by 12 bases, with 14 bases between. This CDR3 region has 11 residues. In germline, CDR1 is MNHNY, CDR2 SVGAGI (reference sequence). The CDR3 sequence is CASRADRSPFF. CDR3 in DNA: TGTGCCAGCAGGGCCGACAGGAGCCCTTTCTTT.